The 21 T cell receptor beta chains below come from one sample, sequenced in a study of cytomegalovirus exposure and HLA in healthy donors. The PCR used 60 Vbeta and 13 Jbeta primers. Method: immunoSEQ multiplex PCR; TCRdb's copy keeps in-frame clones and lacks some. The profile covers under 200,000 clones, with around 77% appearing a single time and approximately 2.1% taken by the ten largest. The sample taken for sequencing was PBMCs. The receptors derive from a young man in good health and CMV-seronegative.

The chain couples TRBV2 to TRBJ2-1; 10 nucleotides align to TRBD2. Germline V gives CDR1 SNHLY, CDR2 FYNNEI. V shed 8 bases and J 3 bases; nucleotides not matched to a gene: 4. The length of the CDR3 is 14 residues. The CDR3 loop is CASQREGVYNEQFF. The CDR3 DNA reads TGTGCCAGCCAGCGGGAGGGGGTCTACAATGAGCAGTTCTTC. The full variable domain, completed using reference TRBV2 and TRBJ2-1, is EPEVTQTPSHQVTQMGQEVILRCVPISNHLYFYWYRQILGQKVEFLVSFYNNEISEKSEIFDDQFSVERPDGSNFTLKIRSTKLEDSAMYFCASQREGVYNEQFFGPGTRLTVL.

This clone was observed once. The chain joins TRBV27 to TRBJ2-7, with D possibly matching TRBD2 (6 bases). V was clipped by 5 bases and J by 4 bases, with 12 bases between them. The CDR3 has 13 amino acids. Germline V gene sequence: CDR1 MNHEY, CDR2 SMNVEV (reference sequence). The CDR3 sequence: CASSTGERYEQYF. In DNA form, the CDR3 reads TGTGCCAGCAGTACGGGGGAGAGATACGAGCAGTACTTC.

V and J are TRBV18 and TRBJ1-1; no clear D. V was clipped by 5 bases and J by 0 bases, with 13 bases between them. Germline values: CDR1 KGHSH, CDR2 LQKENI. This CDR3 is 15 amino acids long. The CDR3 DNA follows: TGTGCCAGCTCATCTACGGGGTTGATGAACACTGAAGCTTTCTTT. Translation: CASSSTGLMNTEAFF.

This sequence joins TRBV6-1 and TRBJ1-5; a weak D match, TRBD1 (6 bases). The V end lost 4 bases, the J end lost 5 bases, and 12 bases lay between the germline ends. The CDR3 is 14 amino acids. Germline V gene data show CDR1 as MNHNS and CDR2 as SASEGT. The CDR3 here is CASSVMDRDQPQHF. The CDR3, as DNA: TGTGCCAGCAGTGTTATGGACAGAGATCAGCCCCAGCATTTT.

This clone was counted between two and nine times. The chain couples TRBV18 to TRBJ2-2, with TRBD1 identical over 9 bases. The CDR3 sequence is 18 residues long. CDR1 and CDR2 from the germline V gene are KGHSH and LQKENI. With V trimmed by 5 bases and J by 5 bases, 15 bases remained unmatched. CDR3 sequence reads: CASSSLPGQGHGTGELFF. The CDR3 DNA sequence: TGTGCCAGCTCATCCCTTCCGGGACAGGGTCATGGAACCGGGGAGCTGTTTTTT.

This chain joins TRBV5-4 and TRBJ2-2, with 7 bases aligning to TRBD2. Germline CDR1 is SGHNT and CDR2 is YYREEE (reference sequence). V was clipped by 0 bases and J by 1 base; unmatched bases: 3. The CDR3 is 16 residues long. For the CDR3, the DNA is TGTGCCAGCAGCTTGGAACCGGGAGGGAACACCGGGGAGCTGTTTTTT. It encodes CASSLEPGGNTGELFF. Drawing the rest from reference TRBV5-4 and TRBJ2-2, the complete variable domain is ETGVTQSPTHLIKTRGQQVTLRCSSQSGHNTVSWYQQALGQGPQFIFQYYREEENGRGNFPPRFSGLQFPNYSSELNVNALELDDSALYLCASSLEPGGNTGELFFGEGSRLTVL.

The chain combines TRBV9 with TRBJ1-5; the D gene is possibly TRBD1 (5 bases). The V and J ends lost 4 bases and 2 bases respectively, with 10 bases between them. This CDR3 is 14 amino acids long. Per germline, CDR1 SGDLS and CDR2 YYNGEE. DNA of the CDR3: TGTGCCAGCAGCCAGGGAGGCGGCAATCAGCCCCAGCATTTT. Translation gives CASSQGGGNQPQHF.

V and J are TRBV28 and TRBJ2-1, with TRBD2 identical over 11 bases. V shed 5 bases and J 3 bases; nucleotides not matched to a gene: 6. CDR1 is MDHEN and CDR2 is SYDVKM in the germline V gene. The CDR3 spans 16 residues. The CDR3 reads CASSRTGTSGYNEQFF. In DNA, the CDR3 is TGTGCCAGCAGTAGGACAGGGACTAGCGGCTACAATGAGCAGTTCTTC.

The chain joins TRBV7-3 to TRBJ1-1, with a possible D match to TRBD1 (5 bases). CDR3 size: 14 residues. V lost 5 bases and J 4 bases, leaving 14 bases between the germline ends. Germline CDR1 is SGHTA and CDR2 is FQGTGA. CDR3 in DNA: TGTGCCAGCAGCCAAGGGGCTGGTGGCACTGAAGCTTTCTTT. Its translation is CASSQGAGGTEAFF.

The chain uses TRBV7-3 and TRBJ2-7; 9 nucleotides align to TRBD1. CDR3 length: 15 residues. Germline V gene data show CDR1 as SGHTA and CDR2 as FQGTGA. Trimming cost V 3 bases and J 4 bases; bases outside gene matches: 7. The CDR3 protein is CASSFIAGQGYEQYF. The CDR3, as DNA: TGTGCCAGCAGCTTTATTGCGGGACAGGGTTACGAGCAGTACTTC. The complete variable domain, with remaining parts taken from reference TRBV7-3 and TRBJ2-7, reads GAGVSQTPSNKVTEKGKYVELRCDPISGHTALYWYRQSLGQGPEFLIYFQGTGAADDSGLPNDRFFAVRPEGSVSTLKIQRTERGDSAVYLCASSFIAGQGYEQYFGPGTRLTVT.

This clone was seen ten or more times. The chain links TRBV30 to TRBJ1-2; D is perhaps TRBD1 (6 bases). V was clipped by 3 bases and J by 4 bases, with 15 bases between them. Germline V gene data show CDR1 as GTSNPN and CDR2 as SVGIG (reference sequence). The CDR3 extends over 14 amino acids. CDR3 coding DNA: TGTGCCTGGAGGGAGCCAGGGGATCCCTATGGCTACACCTTC. Its translation is CAWREPGDPYGYTF.

This sequence joins TRBV5-1 and TRBJ2-2; D is perhaps TRBD1 (5 bases). The germline CDR1 and CDR2 sequences are SGHRS and YFSETQ. V was pared by 4 bases and J by 0 bases, with 10 bases between. This CDR3 is 15 amino acids long. CDR3 residues: CASSTGVSNTGELFF. CDR3 coding DNA: TGCGCCAGCAGCACAGGAGTCTCGAACACCGGGGAGCTGTTTTTT.

The rearrangement joins TRBV7-9 to TRBJ2-5; 14 bases agree with TRBD2. Germline trimming cut 0 bases from V and 0 bases from J; bases unmatched to any gene: 6. Germline V gene sequence: CDR1 SEHNR, CDR2 FQNEAQ (reference sequence). The CDR3 runs to 19 residues. The CDR3: CASSLAPGLAGEDQETQYF. The CDR3 nucleotides are TGTGCCAGCAGCTTAGCTCCGGGACTAGCGGGAGAGGACCAAGAGACCCAGTACTTC.

This chain joins TRBV7-9 and TRBJ1-2, with D possibly being TRBD1 (6 bases). The germline gives CDR1 SEHNR, CDR2 FQNEAQ (reference sequence). Deletions cut 5 bases from V and 5 bases from J, with 18 bases between. The CDR3 loop spans 15 amino acids. The CDR3 region is CASSPATGDVYGYTF. As DNA, the CDR3 is TGTGCCAGCAGCCCCGCGACAGGAGACGTTTATGGCTACACCTTC.

This rearrangement joins TRBV30 to TRBJ1-5, with D unclear. This CDR3 contains 14 residues. Trimming left V 3 bases short and J 6 bases short, with 15 bases between. CDR1 and CDR2 from the germline V gene are GTSNPN and SVGIG (reference sequence). The CDR3 bases are TGTGCCTGGAGCGTCGACACGGGGAGTCAGCCCCAGCATTTT. Translated: CAWSVDTGSQPQHF. The full variable domain, in which reference TRBV30 and TRBJ1-5 provide the parts outside the CDR3, is SQTIHQWPATLVQPVGSPLSLECTVEGTSNPNLYWYRQAAGRGLQLLFYSVGIGQISSEVPQNLSASRPQDRQFILSSKKLLLSDSGFYLCAWSVDTGSQPQHFGDGTRLSIL.

The chain joins TRBV7-9 to TRBJ2-3, with 8 bases that match TRBD2. Germline CDR1 and CDR2: SEHNR and FQNEAQ (reference sequence). The ends lost 5 bases at V and 7 bases at J; junction bases unmatched: 5. This CDR3 is 13 amino acids long. The CDR3 region has the DNA TGTGCCAGCAGCCCCCGACTAGCGCATACGCAGTATTTT. Protein: CASSPRLAHTQYF.

The chain uses TRBV4-1 and TRBJ2-3; 7 bases match TRBD2. J lost 3 bases, V lost 4 bases, and 10 bases had no gene match. CDR1 MGHRA and CDR2 YSYEKL come from the germline V gene. This CDR3 has 16 amino acids. The chain's CDR3 is CASSLSPAGMTDTQYF. In DNA, the CDR3 is TGCGCCAGCAGCCTCTCCCCAGCGGGGATGACAGATACGCAGTATTTT.

The V and J genes are TRBV27 and TRBJ2-7; TRBD1 might be the D (5 bases). CDR3 length: 14 residues. Germline assignment: CDR1 MNHEY and CDR2 SMNVEV (reference sequence). V was shortened by 2 bases and J by 3 bases, with 11 bases between the two germline ends. CDR3 sequence: CASSLSRDYYEQYF. CDR3 in DNA: TGTGCCAGCAGTTTAAGCAGGGATTACTACGAGCAGTACTTC.

This clone was seen once. The chain links TRBV5-4 to TRBJ2-1; possibly TRBD2 for D (5 bases). The CDR3 totals 13 residues. V shed 0 bases and J shed 9 bases, with 10 bases lying between them. CDR1 is SGHNT, CDR2 YYREEE, per germline (reference sequence). This CDR3 is CASSLAGVPEQFF. The CDR3 nucleotides are TGTGCCAGCAGCTTGGCCGGGGTACCTGAGCAGTTCTTC.

Of note for this clone: A read error may produce the germline difference seen at one junction end. The chain is built from TRBV7-7 and TRBJ2-7, with 10 bases that match TRBD1. The CDR3 is made up of 14 amino acids. CDR1 is SSHAT and CDR2 is FNYEAQ in the germline V gene (reference sequence). The CDR3 DNA follows: TGTGCTAGCAGCTTAGGACAGGGGGCCTACGAGCAGTACTTC. It is translated as CASSLGQGAYEQYF.

CDR3 DNA sequence: TGTGCCAGCAGTTTAGAGGGACTAGCGGGAAAGAGGGAGCAGTACTTC. This gives the protein CASSLEGLAGKREQYF. The rearrangement uses TRBV27 and TRBJ2-7, with TRBD2 matching over 13 bases. The CDR3 totals 16 residues. Germline V lookup: CDR1 MNHEY, CDR2 SMNVEV (reference sequence). V lost 2 bases to trimming and J lost 7 bases; unmatched junction nucleotides: 8.